Ten or more counts support the clone carrying this TCR beta chain. TCRdb recomputed calls from the PCR reads with MiXCR, one row per CDR3 protein. This table has 40,000 to 65,000 distinct CDR3 sequences, roughly 36% appearing once. The data stem from a study of molecular identifiers for immune sequencing clone quantification. Looking at the study overall: Five aliquots were made in replicates from the RNA of approximately 22,000 or 94,000 naive CD8 cells, and four were sequenced.

Based on a CD8+CD4-CCR7+CD45RA+ profile, naive CD8 T cells were sorted. Germline assignment: CDR1 SGHDN and CDR2 FVKESK. V lost 4 bases and J lost 12, with 10 bases in between. This CDR3 is built from 12 residues. The specimen was naive CD8+ T cells from blood, with Jurkat cell RNA spiked in. As to subset: FACS-sorted CD8+CD4-CCR7+CD45RA+ naive T cells. The gene calls are TRBV14 and TRBJ2-6; D may correspond to TRBD1 or TRBD2 (5 bases each). The receptor was derived from a human donor in good health. Some libraries in this study had Jurkat cell RNA spiked in. CDR3 nucleotide sequence: TGTGCCAGCAGCCCCACTGGGGGCGTCCTGACTTTC. Protein sequence: CASSPTGGVLTF. The full variable domain, with the rest looked up from reference TRBV14 and TRBJ2-6, is EAGVTQFPSHSVIEKGQTVTLRCDPISGHDNLYWYRRVMGKEIKFLLHFVKESKQDESGMPNNRFLAERTGGTYSTLKVQPAELEDSGVYFCASSPTGGVLTFGAGSRLTVL.